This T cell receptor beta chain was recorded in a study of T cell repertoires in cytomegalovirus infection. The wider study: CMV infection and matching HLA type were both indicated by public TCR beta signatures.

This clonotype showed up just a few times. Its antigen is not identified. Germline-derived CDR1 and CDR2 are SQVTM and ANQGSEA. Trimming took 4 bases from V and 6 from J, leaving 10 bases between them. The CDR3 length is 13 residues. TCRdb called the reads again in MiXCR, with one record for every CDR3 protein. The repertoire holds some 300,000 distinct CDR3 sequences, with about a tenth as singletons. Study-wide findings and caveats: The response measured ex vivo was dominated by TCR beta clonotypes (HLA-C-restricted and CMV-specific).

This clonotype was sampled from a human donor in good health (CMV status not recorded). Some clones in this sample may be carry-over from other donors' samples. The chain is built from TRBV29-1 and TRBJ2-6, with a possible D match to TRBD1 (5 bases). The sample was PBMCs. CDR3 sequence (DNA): TGCAGCGTTGCGGACACATCGGCCAACGTCCTGACTTTC. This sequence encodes CSVADTSANVLTF.